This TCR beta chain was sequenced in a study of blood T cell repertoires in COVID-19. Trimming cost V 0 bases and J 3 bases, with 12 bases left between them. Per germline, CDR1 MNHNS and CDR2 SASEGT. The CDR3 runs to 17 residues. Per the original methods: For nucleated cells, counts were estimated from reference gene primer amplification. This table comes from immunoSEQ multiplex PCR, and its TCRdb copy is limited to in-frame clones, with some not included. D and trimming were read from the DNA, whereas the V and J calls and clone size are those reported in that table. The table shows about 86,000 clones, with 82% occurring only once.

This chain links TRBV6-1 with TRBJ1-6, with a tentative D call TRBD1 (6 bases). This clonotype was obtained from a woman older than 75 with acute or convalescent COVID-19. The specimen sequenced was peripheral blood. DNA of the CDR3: TGTGCCAGCAGTGAAGCGGAGACAGGATTCTATAATTCACCCCTCCACTTT. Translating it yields CASSEAETGFYNSPLHF.